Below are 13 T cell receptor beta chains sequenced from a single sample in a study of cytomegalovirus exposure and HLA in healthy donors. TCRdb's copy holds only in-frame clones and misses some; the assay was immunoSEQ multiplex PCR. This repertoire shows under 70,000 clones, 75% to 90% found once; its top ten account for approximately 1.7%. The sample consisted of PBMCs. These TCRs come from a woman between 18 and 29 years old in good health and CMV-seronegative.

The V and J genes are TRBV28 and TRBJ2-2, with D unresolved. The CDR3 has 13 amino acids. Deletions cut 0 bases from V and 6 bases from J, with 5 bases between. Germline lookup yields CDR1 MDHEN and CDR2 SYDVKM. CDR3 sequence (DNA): TGTGCCAGCAGTTTATGGGGCGCCGGGGAGCTGTTTTTT. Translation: CASSLWGAGELFF.

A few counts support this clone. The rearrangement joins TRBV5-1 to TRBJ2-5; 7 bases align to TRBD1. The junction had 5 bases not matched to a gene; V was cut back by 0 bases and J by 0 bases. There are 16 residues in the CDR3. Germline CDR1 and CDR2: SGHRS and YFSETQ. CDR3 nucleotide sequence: TGCGCCAGCAGCTTGGAAGACAGGGCGTACCAAGAGACCCAGTACTTC. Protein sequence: CASSLEDRAYQETQYF.

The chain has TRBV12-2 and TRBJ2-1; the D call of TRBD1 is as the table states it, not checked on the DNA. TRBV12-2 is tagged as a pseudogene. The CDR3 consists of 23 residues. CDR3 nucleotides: TGTGCAAGTCTCCGAGGTAAAGGGCACAAGGGGACAGGGGCCACCCAAACCTACAATGAGCAGTTCTTC. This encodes CASLRGKGHKGTGATQTYNEQFF.

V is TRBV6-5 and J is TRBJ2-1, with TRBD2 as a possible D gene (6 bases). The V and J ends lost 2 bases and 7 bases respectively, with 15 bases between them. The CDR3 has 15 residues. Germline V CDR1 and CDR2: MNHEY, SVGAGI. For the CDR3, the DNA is TGTGCCAGCAGTTACATCGACTGGGGGGTGAATGAGCAGTTCTTC. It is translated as CASSYIDWGVNEQFF.

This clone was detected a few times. The CDR3 protein is CASSLLGTSGAYEQYF. CDR3 sequence (DNA): TGTGCCAGCAGCCTACTTGGGACTAGCGGAGCCTACGAGCAGTACTTC. The J gene is TRBJ2-7, the V gene TRBV5-4; 11 nucleotides align to TRBD2. Germline CDR1 and CDR2: SGHNT and YYREEE (reference sequence). V lost 4 bases and J lost 2; bases outside the gene matches: 8. This CDR3 has 16 amino acids.

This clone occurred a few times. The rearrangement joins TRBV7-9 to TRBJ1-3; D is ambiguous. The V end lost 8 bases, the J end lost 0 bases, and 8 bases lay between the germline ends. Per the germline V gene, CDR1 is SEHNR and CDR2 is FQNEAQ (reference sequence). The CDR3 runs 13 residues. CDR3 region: CASSDISGNTIYF. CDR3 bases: TGTGCCAGCTCCGACATCTCTGGAAACACCATATATTTT.

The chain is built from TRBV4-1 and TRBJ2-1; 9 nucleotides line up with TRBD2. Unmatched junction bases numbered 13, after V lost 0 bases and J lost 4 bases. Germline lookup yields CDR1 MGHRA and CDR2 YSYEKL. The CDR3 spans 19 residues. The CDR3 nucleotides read TGCGCCAGCAGCCAAGATGAGGGGGCCGGTAGCGGGAGATACAATGAGCAGTTCTTC. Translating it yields CASSQDEGAGSGRYNEQFF.

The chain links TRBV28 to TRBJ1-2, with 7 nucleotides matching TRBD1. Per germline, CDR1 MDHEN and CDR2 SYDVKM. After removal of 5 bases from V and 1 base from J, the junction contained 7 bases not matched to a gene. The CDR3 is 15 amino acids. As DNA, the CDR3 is TGTGCCAGCAGTACGACAGGGATTTATAACTATGGCTACACCTTC. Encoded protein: CASSTTGIYNYGYTF.

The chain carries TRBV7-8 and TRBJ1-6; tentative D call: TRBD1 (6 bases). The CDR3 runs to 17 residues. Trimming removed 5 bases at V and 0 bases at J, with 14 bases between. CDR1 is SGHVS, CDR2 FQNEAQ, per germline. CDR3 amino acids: CASSVTGWSSYNSPLHF. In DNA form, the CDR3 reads TGTGCCAGCAGCGTTACAGGGTGGAGCTCCTATAATTCACCCCTCCACTTT.

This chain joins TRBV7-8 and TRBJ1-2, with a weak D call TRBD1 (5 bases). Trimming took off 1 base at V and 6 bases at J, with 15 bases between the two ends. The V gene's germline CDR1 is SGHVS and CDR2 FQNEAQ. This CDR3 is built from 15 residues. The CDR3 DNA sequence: TGTGCCAGCAGCTTAGAGGGCAGGGAAAGGGATGGCTACACCTTC. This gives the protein CASSLEGRERDGYTF.

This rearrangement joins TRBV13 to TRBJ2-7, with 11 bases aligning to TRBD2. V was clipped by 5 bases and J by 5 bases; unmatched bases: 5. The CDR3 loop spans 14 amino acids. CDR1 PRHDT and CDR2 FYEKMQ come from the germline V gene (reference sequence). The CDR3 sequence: CASSPLAGAHEQYF. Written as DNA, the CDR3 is TGTGCCAGCAGCCCACTAGCGGGAGCCCACGAGCAGTACTTC.

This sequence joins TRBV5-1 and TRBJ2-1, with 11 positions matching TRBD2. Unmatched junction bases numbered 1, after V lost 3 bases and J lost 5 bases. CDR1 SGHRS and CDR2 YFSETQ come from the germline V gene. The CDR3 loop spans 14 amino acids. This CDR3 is CASSWTSGHNEQFF. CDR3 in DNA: TGCGCCAGCAGCTGGACTAGCGGGCACAATGAGCAGTTCTTC.

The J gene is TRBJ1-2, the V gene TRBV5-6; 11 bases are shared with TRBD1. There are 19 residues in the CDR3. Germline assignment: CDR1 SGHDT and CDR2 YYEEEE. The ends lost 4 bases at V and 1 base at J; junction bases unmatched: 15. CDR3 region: CASSLFARTGGDNNYGYTF. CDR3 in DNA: TGTGCCAGCAGCCTATTCGCCAGGACAGGGGGCGATAATAACTATGGCTACACCTTC. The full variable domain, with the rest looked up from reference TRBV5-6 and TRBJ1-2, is DAGVTQSPTHLIKTRGQQVTLRCSPKSGHDTVSWYQQALGQGPQFIFQYYEEEERQRGNFPDRFSGHQFPNYSSELNVNALLLGDSALYLCASSLFARTGGDNNYGYTFGSGTRLTVV.